This paragraph reports one T cell receptor beta chain. Antigen specificity is unknown. At the DNA level, this CDR3 is encoded by other sequences in the same sample as well. This entry is derived from a study of CD8+ T cells in alopecia areata. Study context: In an open-label trial, patients got 5 to 10 mg tofacitinib twice daily.

RNA was isolated and reverse transcribed to cDNA, the sequencing template. Assay: immunoSEQ multiplex PCR; the TCRdb copy retains only in-frame clones and omits some. The profile shows 150,000 or so clones, approximately 45% of them singletons. Study results and limitations: Normal-skin resident alphabeta T cells also appear among scalp sample sequences.

Germline V gene lookup returns CDR1 MGHRA and CDR2 YSYEKL. With 4 bases clipped from V and 0 bases from J, the junction kept 3 bases outside the gene matches. The CDR3 sequence is 15 residues long. Input material: CD4+ T cells sorted from blood. The sequence was obtained from a human donor with alopecia areata. The J gene is TRBJ2-7, the V gene TRBV4-1; TRBD1 matches at 10 bases. CDR3 nucleotide sequence: TGCGCCAGCAGCCCGGGACAGGGGCCCTCCTACGAGCAGTACTTC. It translates to CASSPGQGPSYEQYF.